This TCR beta chain was identified during a study of cytomegalovirus exposure and HLA in healthy donors. Note on this clone: Its cognate antigen is unknown.

The PCR employed 60 Vbeta primers together with 13 Jbeta primers. The protocol was immunoSEQ multiplex PCR, while the TCRdb copy is restricted to in-frame clones and leaves out a portion. This table holds a few hundred thousand clones, approximately 83% found once. In germline, CDR1 is SGHRS, CDR2 YFSETQ. The length of the CDR3 is 14 residues. V lost 4 bases and J lost 6, with 15 bases in between. The study's findings and limits: Presence/absence analyses rested on an assumption that sequencing depth was roughly uniform across donors. Earlier analysis found most TCR beta V segments productive about 87% or about 30% of the time.

The source is a woman between 50 and 59 years old in good health and CMV-seropositive. V gene TRBV5-1 combines with J gene TRBJ2-3, with D unresolved. Sequenced sample: PBMCs. CDR3 bases: TGCGCCAGCAGCCCTCAACGCCTACCCGATACGCAGTATTTT. Translation: CASSPQRLPDTQYF.